This entry lists 14 T cell receptor beta chains sequenced from one sample in a study of multiple sclerosis patients with progressive multifocal leukoencephalopathy. Time point here: 6 months of natalizumab therapy. TCRdb's table, derived via immunoSEQ multiplex PCR, lists solely in-frame clones and lacks some. Of tens of thousands of clones in the sample, nearly 90% were seen once. This specimen was PBMCs, taken from a patient treated with natalizumab. These TCRs come from a human donor with multiple sclerosis.

The chain uses TRBV28 and TRBJ2-7; D is ambiguous. V gave up 1 base and J gave up 5 bases, with 0 bases separating them. The CDR3 sequence is 10 residues long. The V gene's germline CDR1 is MDHEN and CDR2 SYDVKM. In nucleotides, the CDR3 is TGTGCCAGCAGTTTATACGAGCAGTACTTC. It specifies CASSLYEQYF.

The chain joins TRBV6-5 to TRBJ1-4; TRBD1 matches 8 bases. V lost 4 bases to trimming and J lost 6 bases; unmatched junction nucleotides: 4. The CDR3 consists of 14 residues. In germline, CDR1 is MNHEY, CDR2 SVGAGI. The CDR3 loop is CASSSRQGYEKLFF. The CDR3, as DNA: TGTGCCAGCAGTTCGAGACAGGGGTATGAAAAACTGTTTTTT.

This clone was found a few times. The chain couples TRBV7-2 to TRBJ1-5, with TRBD1 identical over 7 bases. CDR1 and CDR2 (germline): SGHTA, FQGNSA. With V trimmed by 5 bases and J by 5 bases, 12 bases remained unmatched. The CDR3 has 16 residues. CDR3 nucleotides: TGTGCCAGCAGCCAATCAGGGGGACTTGGAGATCAGCCCCAGCATTTT. This encodes CASSQSGGLGDQPQHF.

This rearrangement joins TRBV30 to TRBJ1-2, with D tentatively TRBD1 (6 bases). The CDR3 is made up of 17 amino acids. Germline-derived CDR1 and CDR2 are GTSNPN and SVGIG (reference sequence). V dropped 4 bases and J dropped 0 bases, with 21 bases sitting between them. The CDR3 reads CAWTRRGEGGANYGYTF. In nucleotides, the CDR3 is TGTGCCTGGACCAGGAGAGGGGAGGGGGGAGCTAACTATGGCTACACCTTC.

This clone appeared once. Other DNA variants within this sample encode the same CDR3. The rearrangement links TRBV10-3 to TRBJ2-7; TRBD1 matches 10 bases. V lost 11 bases to trimming and J lost 7 bases; unmatched junction nucleotides: 11. The CDR3 extends over 13 amino acids. Germline CDR1 reads ENHRY; CDR2 reads SYGVKD. The CDR3 sequence is CAGGGTGVREQYF. The CDR3 region has the DNA TGTGCCGGTGGGGGGACAGGGGTCCGGGAGCAGTACTTC.

The rearrangement links TRBV9 to TRBJ1-4, with 7 bases aligning to TRBD1. The junction had 5 bases not matched to a gene; V was cut back by 1 base and J by 8 bases. CDR1 and CDR2 (germline): SGDLS, YYNGEE. The CDR3 contains 14 residues. CDR3 in DNA: TGTGCCAGCAGCGTAACAGGGGACGGCGAAAAACTGTTTTTT. This codes for CASSVTGDGEKLFF.

The V gene is TRBV11-2, the J gene TRBJ2-2, with 10 positions matching TRBD1. Germline V CDR1 and CDR2: SGHAT, FQNNGV. Germline trimming cut 2 bases from V and 1 base from J; bases unmatched to any gene: 4. The CDR3 has 17 residues. The CDR3 DNA reads TGTGCCAGCAGCTTACCACGGGACAGGGGGAACACCGGGGAGCTGTTTTTT. Encoded protein: CASSLPRDRGNTGELFF.

This clone was counted between two and nine times. V usage is TRBV4-3 and J usage is TRBJ1-1, with unresolved D. CDR1 is LGHNA and CDR2 is YSLEER in the germline V gene. V gave up 4 bases and J gave up 5 bases, with 14 bases separating them. The CDR3 has 14 residues. The CDR3 coding sequence is TGCGCCAGCAGCCCTAGCCTAGGGATTACTGAAGCTTTCTTT. It translates to CASSPSLGITEAFF.

CDR3 residues: CASSFRLESYEQYF. In nucleotides, the CDR3 is TGTGCCAGCAGTTTCCGACTAGAGAGCTACGAGCAGTACTTC. The chain has TRBV28 and TRBJ2-7; possible D gene TRBD2, 6 bases. The CDR3 is 14 residues long. V dropped 3 bases and J dropped 3 bases, with 12 bases sitting between them. Looked up from germline, CDR1 is MDHEN and CDR2 is SYDVKM.

The CDR3 DNA follows: TGTGCCAGCAGTTCACTAGCGGACTACGAGCAGTACTTC. This encodes CASSSLADYEQYF. This chain uses TRBV27 with TRBJ2-7; TRBD2 matches at 8 bases. The V gene's germline CDR1 is MNHEY and CDR2 SMNVEV (reference sequence). V lost 4 bases and J lost 3; bases outside the gene matches: 2. The CDR3 is 13 amino acids.

Written as DNA, the CDR3 is TGTGCCAGCAGCCCAGCCAATGAGCAGTTCTTC. Amino acids: CASSPANEQFF. This rearrangement joins TRBV7-6 to TRBJ2-1; D unclear. Per the germline V gene, CDR1 is SGHVS and CDR2 is FNYEAQ. The CDR3 has 11 amino acids. The V end lost 5 bases, the J end lost 6 bases, and 5 bases lay between the germline ends.

The chain carries TRBV18 and TRBJ2-3, with 8 bases fitting TRBD2. The CDR3 has 16 amino acids. The germline V gene has CDR1 KGHSH and CDR2 LQKENI. The V and J ends lost 2 bases and 1 base, in that order; junction bases with no gene match: 5. The CDR3: CASSPFWREGTDTQYF. CDR3 bases: TGTGCCAGCTCACCATTTTGGCGGGAGGGCACAGATACGCAGTATTTT.

The chain combines TRBV12-5 with TRBJ2-4; D is possibly TRBD1 or TRBD2 (5 bases each). The germline V and J ends were trimmed by 0 bases and 0 bases, with 18 bases remaining between them. The CDR3 is 19 residues long. CDR1 is LGHNT, CDR2 FRNRAP, per germline. The CDR3 DNA is TGTGCTAGTGGTTTGGTACGGGACGGATCGACCATAGCCAAAAACATTCAGTACTTC. It codes for CASGLVRDGSTIAKNIQYF.

The chain couples TRBV15 to TRBJ2-3, with TRBD2 matching over 9 bases. The CDR3 is made up of 19 amino acids. V was clipped by 3 bases and J by 2 bases; unmatched bases: 15. Germline V gene data show CDR1 as LNHNV and CDR2 as YYDKDF (reference sequence). For the CDR3, the DNA is TGTGCCACCAGCAGCGGCTATAGCGGGAGAAGGGGGGACACAGATACGCAGTATTTT. Translated, it gives CATSSGYSGRRGDTDTQYF.